This T cell receptor beta chain came from a study of spatial heterogeneity in lung cancer. Whole-study findings and limits: Ubiquitous expanded tumor TCRs appeared in blood more at resection than follow-up.

Trimming removed 0 bases at V and 0 bases at J, with 10 bases between. Germline V gene sequence: CDR1 LGHDT, CDR2 YNNKEL (reference sequence). This CDR3 has 16 amino acids. As to time point: sample taken at primary tumor resection. Patients with untreated early-stage non-small cell lung cancer, numbering some 72, were the donors. Turning to this clonotype: Its matching antigen is unknown.

TCRdb called the 5' RACE reads again in MiXCR, with one record for every CDR3 protein. The sample yields around 92,000 distinct CDR3 sequences, about 12% seen once. Sequencing used PBMCs, obtained at surgery. The V call is TRBV3-1, the J call TRBJ2-3; D is unresolved. The TCR was taken from a male donor with early-stage non-small cell lung cancer. DNA of the CDR3: TGTGCCAGCAGCCAAGATTCGGCGCCTAGCACAGATACGCAGTATTTT. Amino acid sequence: CASSQDSAPSTDTQYF.